The present T cell receptor beta chain was sequenced within a study of T cells expressing NK-cell markers. As for the study in general: Underlying the TCR beta repertoires were sorted CD3+CD56+NKG2C+, CD3+CD56+NKG2C- and CD3+CD56-NKG2C+ T cells. Among eight sequenced donors, seven carried HCMV seropositivity while one was seronegative. Whole-study results and caveats: There were a handful of donors in whom these clonotypes also led the CD3+CD56-NKG2C+ fraction.

As concerns this clonotype: Its specificity is not known.

This CDR3 region has 15 residues. The germline V gene encodes CDR1 MNHEY and CDR2 SMNVEV (reference sequence). One entry per CDR3 protein, without DNA, is what TCRdb gives after re-calling the 5' RACE reads. Reported are 300,000 to 450,000 distinct CDR3 sequences; the ten largest clones contain roughly 5.2%. The sequenced sample was blood T cells: a sorted CD56 or NKG2C T cell subset, CD4+ or CD8+ T cells, or bulk PBMC T cells (not recorded which). V usage is TRBV27 and J usage is TRBJ2-5; the D gene TCRdb calls, TRBD2, cannot be checked with no DNA. The clonotype was recovered from a man aged 18 to 69 in good health. Here the CDR3 reads CASSFWSGGKETQYF.